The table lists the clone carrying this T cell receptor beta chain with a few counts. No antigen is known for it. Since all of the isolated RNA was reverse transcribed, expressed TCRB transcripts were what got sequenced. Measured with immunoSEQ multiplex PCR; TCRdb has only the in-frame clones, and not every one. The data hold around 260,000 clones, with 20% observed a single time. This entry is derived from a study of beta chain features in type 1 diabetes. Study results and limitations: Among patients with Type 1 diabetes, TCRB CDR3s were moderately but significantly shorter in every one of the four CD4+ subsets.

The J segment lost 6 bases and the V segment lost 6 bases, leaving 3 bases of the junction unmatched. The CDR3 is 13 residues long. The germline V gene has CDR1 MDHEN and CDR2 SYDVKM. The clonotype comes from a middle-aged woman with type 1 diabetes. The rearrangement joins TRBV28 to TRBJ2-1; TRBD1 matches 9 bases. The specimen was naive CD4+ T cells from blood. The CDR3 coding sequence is TGTGCCAGCAGCCCGACAGGGGGCAATGAGCAGTTCTTC. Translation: CASSPTGGNEQFF.